The next 20 T cell receptor beta chains were all read from a single sample in a study of blood T cell repertoires in COVID-19 (TCRdb year 2020). Libraries were prepared through the immunoSEQ multiplex PCR assay. The source is immuneACCESS, and TCRdb retained only in-frame sequences with V and J called. Part of the clones is not carried over; for the studies checked, unresolved V genes explain less than half of this, and the remainder is unexplained. In all, the sample holds 400,000 to 500,000 clones, and 86% of those were seen once. The ten largest clones take up 1.4% of the sample. Sequenced material: peripheral blood. All receptors come from a woman aged 25 to 39 with active or convalescent COVID-19.

This chain uses TRBV4-1 with TRBJ1-5, with no clear D. V gave up 0 bases and J gave up 8 bases, with 17 bases separating them. The CDR3 is 16 residues long. Per germline, CDR1 MGHRA and CDR2 YSYEKL. CDR3 region: CASSQERGRDGEPQHF. The CDR3 region has the DNA TGCGCCAGCAGCCAAGAAAGAGGTCGGGATGGTGAGCCCCAGCATTTT.

This chain joins TRBV7-2 and TRBJ1-5; D is possibly TRBD1 (6 bases). There are 16 residues in the CDR3. Trimming removed 2 bases from V and 4 bases from J, with 15 bases in between. Germline-derived CDR1 and CDR2 are SGHTA and FQGNSA. The CDR3 loop is CASSLSGVVGNQPQHF. In nucleotides, the CDR3 is TGTGCCAGCAGCTTATCAGGGGTAGTGGGGAATCAGCCCCAGCATTTT.

The gene calls are TRBV5-1 and TRBJ2-1, with a possible D match to TRBD2 (6 bases). The germline V gene has CDR1 SGHRS and CDR2 YFSETQ. V shed 0 bases and J shed 0 bases, with 10 bases lying between them. The CDR3 sequence is 16 residues long. This chain's CDR3 is CASSLVAGSSYNEQFF. CDR3 DNA: TGCGCCAGCAGCTTGGTGGCGGGGAGCTCCTACAATGAGCAGTTCTTC.

V is TRBV28 and J is TRBJ2-3; 7 bases align to TRBD2. The CDR3 covers 15 residues. Germline lookup yields CDR1 MDHEN and CDR2 SYDVKM. V lost 4 bases to trimming and J lost 1 base; unmatched junction nucleotides: 5. CDR3 DNA: TGTGCCAGCAGTTCTCCAGGGAGGGGCACAGATACGCAGTATTTT. Protein product: CASSSPGRGTDTQYF.

This clone has a single count. CDR3 loop: CASSQARNSPLHF. CDR3 DNA: TGTGCCAGCAGCCAAGCCAGGAATTCACCCCTCCACTTT. This rearrangement joins TRBV14 to TRBJ1-6; D uncertain. Germline V CDR1 and CDR2: SGHDN, FVKESK. The CDR3 is 13 residues long. Trimming stripped 1 base from V and 7 bases from J, with 5 bases between.

The rearrangement uses TRBV5-6 and TRBJ1-1; maybe TRBD1 (6 bases). V was shortened by 1 base and J by 3 bases, with 13 bases between the two germline ends. CDR1 and CDR2 from the germline V gene are SGHDT and YYEEEE. The CDR3 is 15 residues long. The DNA for the CDR3 is TGTGCCAGCAGCTTGATAAGGGGGTGGGACACTGAAGCTTTCTTT. Translated: CASSLIRGWDTEAFF.

The chain carries TRBV27 and TRBJ1-2, with D maybe TRBD1 (6 bases). The CDR3 runs 16 residues. Trimming pared 0 bases from V and 4 bases from J, leaving 15 bases between. CDR1 is MNHEY and CDR2 is SMNVEV in the germline V gene (reference sequence). The DNA of the CDR3 is TGTGCCAGCAGTTTATCGGGCAGGGGAAGCGCCTATGGCTACACCTTC. Translated: CASSLSGRGSAYGYTF.

The genes are TRBV9 and TRBJ2-7; D is unresolved. Trimming took 4 bases from V and 2 from J, leaving 16 bases between them. The CDR3 length is 15 residues. CDR1 SGDLS and CDR2 YYNGEE come from the germline V gene. CDR3 coding DNA: TGTGCCAGCAGCACCCGAACGGTCCCCCCCTACGAGCAGTACTTC. This translates into CASSTRTVPPYEQYF. The full variable domain, rest sourced from reference TRBV9 and TRBJ2-7, is DSGVTQTPKHLITATGQRVTLRCSPRSGDLSVYWYQQSLDQGLQFLIQYYNGEERAKGNILERFSAQQFPDLHSELNLSSLELGDSALYFCASSTRTVPPYEQYFGPGTRLTVT.

The rearrangement joins TRBV6-1 to TRBJ1-1; D unresolved. V lost 1 base and J lost 7, with 10 bases in between. The germline gives CDR1 MNHNS, CDR2 SASEGT. The CDR3 has 13 residues. Here the CDR3 reads CASSEGAEDEAFF. CDR3 DNA: TGTGCCAGCAGTGAAGGGGCAGAAGATGAAGCTTTCTTT.

The rearrangement uses TRBV10-3 and TRBJ1-2; TRBD1 agrees at 10 bases. The CDR3 sequence is 13 residues long. Trimming at V came to 4 bases and at J to 6 bases, leaving 2 bases not matched to a gene. CDR1 is ENHRY, CDR2 SYGVKD, per germline. CDR3 DNA: TGTGCCATCAGTGCCGGGACAGGGGATGGCTACACCTTC. It encodes CAISAGTGDGYTF.

This rearrangement joins TRBV27 to TRBJ2-3; 16 nucleotides line up with TRBD2. Germline CDR1 is MNHEY and CDR2 is SMNVEV (reference sequence). This CDR3 spans 17 amino acids. Trimming took 6 bases from V and 2 from J; bases not matched to a gene: 5. CDR3 coding DNA: TGTGCCAGCAGGCCGGGACTAGCGGGAGGGGTCACAGATACGCAGTATTTT. Translation gives CASRPGLAGGVTDTQYF.

This chain connects TRBV10-3 to TRBJ1-2; maybe TRBD1 (5 bases). The CDR3 covers 13 residues. The V gene's germline CDR1 is ENHRY and CDR2 SYGVKD. The CDR3 sequence: CVIRSNTGISYTF. DNA of the CDR3: TGTGTGATCAGGAGTAACACAGGCATTAGCTACACCTTC.

The chain links TRBV3-1 (or the pseudogene TRBV3-2) to TRBJ2-3, with 8 positions matching TRBD2. Looked up from germline, CDR1 is LGHDT and CDR2 is YNNKEL (reference sequence). J lost 6 bases, V lost 6 bases, and 11 bases had no gene match. CDR3 length: 15 residues. In DNA, the CDR3 is TGTGCCAGCAGACCGAGCGGGAGCCCGAGGGATACGCAGTATTTT. Its protein product is CASRPSGSPRDTQYF.

The V gene is TRBV29-1, the J gene TRBJ2-5; D not certain. V lost 3 bases and J lost 2, with 10 bases in between. This CDR3 is built from 13 residues. Germline CDR1 is SQVTM and CDR2 is ANQGSEA. CDR3 loop: CSVDFFQQETQYF. DNA of the CDR3: TGCAGCGTTGATTTTTTCCAGCAAGAGACCCAGTACTTC. The complete variable domain, with remaining parts taken from reference TRBV29-1 and TRBJ2-5, reads SAVISQKPSRDICQRGTSLTIQCQVDSQVTMMFWYRQQPGQSLTLIATANQGSEATYESGFVIDKFPISRPNLTFSTLTVSNMSPEDSSIYLCSVDFFQQETQYFGPGTRLLVL.

The chain uses TRBV25-1 and TRBJ2-1, with a possible D match to TRBD2 (5 bases). This CDR3 spans 16 amino acids. V shed 1 base and J shed 7 bases, with 17 bases lying between them. Per germline, CDR1 MGHDK and CDR2 SYGVNS. Here the CDR3 reads CASSEFGGFEGNEQFF. The CDR3 DNA reads TGTGCCAGCAGTGAATTTGGTGGGTTTGAGGGAAATGAGCAGTTCTTC.

This clone appeared a single time. J is TRBJ2-7 and V is TRBV12-2; the table's D call, TRBD1, has no DNA check behind it. TRBV12-2 has pseudogene status. There are 16 residues in the CDR3. The chain's CDR3 is CASRLAMAGGTYEQYF. The CDR3 region has the DNA TGTGCAAGTCGCTTAGCGATGGCAGGGGGGACCTACGAGCAGTACTTC.

The CDR3 is CASSAFGQADSYEQYF. DNA of the CDR3: TGTGCCAGCAGCGCCTTTGGACAGGCTGACTCCTACGAGCAGTACTTC. The chain recombines TRBV5-6 with TRBJ2-7, with 7 bases aligning to TRBD1. The V gene end was trimmed by 4 bases and the J gene end by 0 bases; junction bases not matched to a gene: 10. The CDR3 loop spans 16 amino acids. Germline V gene data show CDR1 as SGHDT and CDR2 as YYEEEE.

The rearrangement uses TRBV7-2 and TRBJ1-1; D might be TRBD1 (6 bases). CDR1 is SGHTA, CDR2 FQGNSA, per germline. V was cut by 3 bases and J by 2 bases, with 13 bases left in between. The CDR3 runs 15 residues. For the CDR3, the DNA is TGTGCCAGCAGCTTCGCCGGGACATTTAACACTGAAGCTTTCTTT. This sequence encodes CASSFAGTFNTEAFF.

The chain employs TRBV28 and TRBJ1-2; 11 bases agree with TRBD1. Germline values: CDR1 MDHEN, CDR2 SYDVKM. V gave up 4 bases and J gave up 4 bases; unmatched junction bases: 8. This CDR3 spans 16 amino acids. The CDR3 DNA reads TGTGCCAGCAGTTCAACGGACAGGGGGCTTCCCTATGGCTACACCTTC. This gives the protein CASSSTDRGLPYGYTF.

The rearrangement links TRBV20-1 to TRBJ2-3; D perhaps matches TRBD2 (6 bases). Germline CDR1 DFQATT, CDR2 SNEGSKA (reference sequence). V lost 3 bases and J 1 base, leaving 11 bases between the germline ends. The CDR3 length is 14 residues. CDR3 bases: TGCAGTGCTAGTCGCCTAGCGCGCACAGATACGCAGTATTTT. Its protein product is CSASRLARTDTQYF.